The rows below give T cell receptor beta chains drawn from one sample of a study of T cell repertoires in cytomegalovirus infection. TCRdb used MiXCR to reprocess the reads, holding one entry per CDR3 protein. Of around 270,000 distinct CDR3 sequences in the sample, approximately 9.1% were seen once. The sample was PBMCs. These receptors were collected from a human donor in good health (CMV status not recorded). Some clones in this sample may be carry-over from other donors' samples. CDR3s include the opening cysteine and the closing phenylalanine or tryptophan.

J	length	V	CDR3
TRBJ2-1	16	TRBV28	CASSLRQGATYNEQFF
TRBJ2-7	15	TRBV18	CASSPGGGKRYEQYF
TRBJ1-6	13	TRBV7-2	CASSLRPNSPLHF
TRBJ1-5	18	TRBV7-8	CASSSGGRQGLSNQPQHF
TRBJ1-1	13	TRBV7-2	CASTGQFHTEAFF
TRBJ2-3	16	TRBV5-6	CASTTQRTPRTDTQYF
TRBJ1-1	16	TRBV13	CASSLGTDQMGTEAFF
TRBJ2-3	15	TRBV29-1	CSVDGTSGRTDTQYF
TRBJ2-5	13	TRBV7-2	CASSRKAGETQYF
TRBJ2-7	16	TRBV7-2	CASSAQGTSGSYEQYF
TRBJ1-5	14	TRBV2	CASSGVQGQQPQHF
TRBJ2-1	14	TRBV20-1	CSYAGTRQYNEQFF
TRBJ1-3	15	TRBV20-1	CSARANTGAGNTIYF
TRBJ1-1	18	TRBV12-3/TRBV12-4	CASSLKRTGRLMNTEAFF
TRBJ2-7	15	TRBV20-1	CSATTLATHSYEQYF
TRBJ1-1	15	TRBV12-3/TRBV12-4	CASSWGQGLNTEAFF
TRBJ2-7	13	TRBV7-2	CASSRALVYEQYF
TRBJ1-2	14	TRBV6-1	CASTDGNRNYGYTF
TRBJ2-1	15	TRBV19	CASSIGLAGGDEQFF
TRBJ2-3	16	TRBV7-2	CASSLKRLAATDTQYF
TRBJ1-5	13	TRBV7-8	CASSSQSLQPQHF
TRBJ2-5	14	TRBV7-6	CASSTRPLEETQYF
TRBJ2-1	14	TRBV19	CASCFGDRVNEQFF